The clone carrying this TCR beta chain was observed many times. J gave up 5 bases and V 6 bases, and 4 bases lay outside the gene matches. Germline loops: CDR1 SNHLY, CDR2 FYNNEI. The CDR3 covers 14 residues. These data originate in a study of early T cells in non-severe SARS-CoV-2 infection. Individual cDNA molecules each received unique molecular identifiers attached to them. TCRdb used MiXCR to reprocess the 5' RACE reads, holding one entry per CDR3 protein. Altogether around 60,000 distinct CDR3 sequences are present, 20% to 25% being singletons, with the ten largest covering approximately 16%. The sample consisted of whole blood, taken at baseline. The TCR comes from an adult who was a healthcare worker with PCR-confirmed SARS-CoV-2 infection or an uninfected control (not recorded which). The chain uses TRBV2 and TRBJ2-5; 12 nucleotides agree with TRBD2. CDR3 sequence (DNA): TGTGCCAGCAGCTCCGGACTAGCGGGGGAGACCCAGTACTTC. Translated, it gives CASSSGLAGETQYF.